This is a list of T cell receptor beta chains from one sample in a study of blood T cell repertoires in COVID-19. TCRdb's copy holds only in-frame clones and misses some; the assay was immunoSEQ multiplex PCR. The data contain 100,000 to 150,000 clones, approximately 85% of them singletons. The sample comprised peripheral blood. The source of these receptors is a woman of 80 years or more with COVID-19, enrolled during active disease. Each CDR3 is given with its conserved first and last residue. Fields, in order: CDR3 DNA, CDR3 protein, CDR3 length, D gene, V gene, J gene, clone size. D genes are given only for firm matches. Not every row has a clone size; where given, it reads once, few, many or a size class.

TGCGCCAGCAGCCAAGCCGGGGGACAGGGGAATGAAAAACTGTTTTTT	CASSQAGGQGNEKLFF	16	TRBD1	TRBV4-3	TRBJ1-4	NA
TGTGCCAGCAGCTTAGAGTGGGGGCAGGGGGCCTACGAGCAGTACTTC	CASSLEWGQGAYEQYF	16	TRBD1	TRBV11-2	TRBJ2-7	NA
TGTGCCAGCTCACCACCGAGCAGGGCTAATAATTCACCCCTCCACTTT	CASSPPSRANNSPLHF	16	NA	TRBV18	TRBJ1-6	few
TGTGCCAGCAGTTTAGACACTAGCAATGAGCAGTTCTTC	CASSLDTSNEQFF	13	NA	TRBV6-2/TRBV6-3	TRBJ2-1	NA
TGTGCCAGTAGTATAGGGGGCAGAGTTAATTCACCCCTCCACTTT	CASSIGGRVNSPLHF	15	NA	TRBV19	TRBJ1-6	NA
TGTGCCAGCAGCCATAGCGGGAGCTCCTACAATGAGCAGTTCTTC	CASSHSGSSYNEQFF	15	TRBD2	TRBV6-4	TRBJ2-1	NA
TGCAGTGCTAGTCTCCTGGGACAGGGGAGAGGCGAGCAGTACTTC	CSASLLGQGRGEQYF	15	TRBD1	TRBV20-1	TRBJ2-7	NA
TGTGCCAGTAGTATATATCGGGGGGATGAAAAACTGTTTTTT	CASSIYRGDEKLFF	14	NA	TRBV19	TRBJ1-4	NA
TGTGCCAGCAGTTACCGGGGACTAGCGGTCAATGAGCAGTTCTTC	CASSYRGLAVNEQFF	15	TRBD2	TRBV6-5	TRBJ2-1	NA
TGTGCCATCAGGACCGCGGGTTCCCAGGCCTCTGGAAACACCATATATTTT	CAIRTAGSQASGNTIYF	17	NA	TRBV10-3	TRBJ1-3	NA
TGTGCCAGCAGTTTGCTGCTAGTGAACACTGAAGCTTTCTTT	CASSLLLVNTEAFF	14	NA	TRBV28	TRBJ1-1	NA
TGTGCCACCAGTGATTCCTCGACTAGCGGGATCACAGATACGCAGTATTTT	CATSDSSTSGITDTQYF	17	TRBD2	TRBV24-1	TRBJ2-3	NA
TGTGCCAGTAGTATTGGAGACAATCAGCCCCAGCATTTT	CASSIGDNQPQHF	13	NA	TRBV19	TRBJ1-5	NA
TGTGCCAGCAGTGACGGGCTAGCGGGAGGGCTCGGCAGGGAGCAGTACTTC	CASSDGLAGGLGREQYF	17	TRBD2	TRBV6-1	TRBJ2-7	NA
TGTGCCAGCAGCTTAGGGTTAGGACTAGCGGGAGGGTTATCTTACAATGAGCAGTTCTTC	CASSLGLGLAGGLSYNEQFF	20	TRBD2	TRBV7-6	TRBJ2-1	NA
TGTGCCACCAGGGGACAGGCGGGGAACACCGGGGAGCTGTTTTTT	CATRGQAGNTGELFF	15	TRBD1	TRBV24-1	TRBJ2-2	few
TGTGCCAGCAGGCAACAGGGGACCTACAATCAGCCCCAGCATTTT	CASRQQGTYNQPQHF	15	TRBD1	TRBV6-5	TRBJ1-5	NA
TGTGCCAGCAACTGGGGGGGCCCAAATGAAAAACTGTTTTTT	CASNWGGPNEKLFF	14	NA	TRBV9	TRBJ1-4	NA
TGTGCCAGCAGCCAAGATACAACGGGAGGGCTGATCACCGGGGAGCTGTTTTTT	CASSQDTTGGLITGELFF	18	TRBD2	TRBV4-2	TRBJ2-2	NA
TGTGCCAGCAGCGATGGCAGAAGCACAGATACGCAGTATTTT	CASSDGRSTDTQYF	14	NA	TRBV9	TRBJ2-3	NA